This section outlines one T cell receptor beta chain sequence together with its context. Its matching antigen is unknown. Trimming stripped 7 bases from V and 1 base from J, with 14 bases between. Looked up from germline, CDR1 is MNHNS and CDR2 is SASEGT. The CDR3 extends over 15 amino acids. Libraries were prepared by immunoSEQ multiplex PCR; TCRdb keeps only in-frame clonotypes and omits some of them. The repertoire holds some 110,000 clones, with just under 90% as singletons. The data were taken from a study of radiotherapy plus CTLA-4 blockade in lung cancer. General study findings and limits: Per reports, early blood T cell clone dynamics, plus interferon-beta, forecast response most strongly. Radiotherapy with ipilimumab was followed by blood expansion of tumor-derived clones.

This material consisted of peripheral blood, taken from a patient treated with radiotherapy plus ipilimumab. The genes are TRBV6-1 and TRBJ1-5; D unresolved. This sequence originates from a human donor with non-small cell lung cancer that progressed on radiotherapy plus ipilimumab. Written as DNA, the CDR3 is TGTGCCAGCATAGAGGGCATTATAAGCAATCAGCCCCAGCATTTT. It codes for CASIEGIISNQPQHF.